A selection of T cell receptor beta chains follows, all from one sample in a study of blood T cell repertoires in COVID-19. Using immunoSEQ multiplex PCR, the repertoire was profiled, and TCRdb retains in-frame clones only, with some absent. Here the sample spans under 400,000 clones, about 90% being singletons. The sample taken for sequencing was peripheral blood. All receptors derive from a woman in her twenties or thirties with COVID-19, enrolled during active disease. Both conserved end residues are part of each CDR3. A D gene is named only where the DNA matches it firmly. Clone size is given for some rows only: seen once, a few or many times, or a class if the clone is expanded.

size: -; V: TRBV28; D: TRBD2; J: TRBJ2-7; DNA: TGTGCCAGCAGTTTTCCCGGGAGGGACTACGAGCAGTACTTC; CDR3: CASSFPGRDYEQYF
size: -; V: TRBV7-3; D: -; J: TRBJ2-1; DNA: TGTGCCAGCAGCTTAGGGGCGGGGAGTGAGCAGTTCTTC; CDR3: CASSLGAGSEQFF
size: -; V: TRBV30; D: -; J: TRBJ2-7; DNA: TGTGCCTGGAGTTCCCATCCCAACAGGGCCCCCTACGAGCAGTACTTC; CDR3: CAWSSHPNRAPYEQYF
size: -; V: TRBV29-1; D: -; J: TRBJ2-1; DNA: TGCAGCGTCGCCAGCTCCTCCTTCCCCTTTAGCCCTTTCAATGAGCAGTTCTTC; CDR3: CSVASSSFPFSPFNEQFF
size: -; V: TRBV21-1; D: -; J: TRBJ2-7; DNA: TGTGCCAGCCCACGGAGGCTAAGCTACGAGCAGTACTTC; CDR3: CASPRRLSYEQYF
size: -; V: TRBV19; D: TRBD2; J: TRBJ2-1; DNA: TGTGCCAGTAGTGTCCGGACTAGCGGGACCAACAATGAGCAGTTCTTC; CDR3: CASSVRTSGTNNEQFF
size: few; V: TRBV4-1; D: TRBD1; J: TRBJ2-7; DNA: TGCGCCAGCAGCCCCGGGACAGGGTTCTACGAGCAGTACTTC; CDR3: CASSPGTGFYEQYF
size: -; V: TRBV28; D: -; J: TRBJ1-6; DNA: TGTGCCAGCAGGTCGGATTCACCCCTCCACTTT; CDR3: CASRSDSPLHF
size: -; V: TRBV28; D: -; J: TRBJ1-1; DNA: TGTGCCAGCAACTTTCTCAGGTCGTCGGGAGAAGCTTTCTTT; CDR3: CASNFLRSSGEAFF
size: -; V: TRBV7-9; D: -; J: TRBJ2-5; DNA: TGTGCCAGCAGCTTAGCGCTTGGGACAACGGCCGAGACCCAGTACTTC; CDR3: CASSLALGTTAETQYF
size: -; V: TRBV5-1; D: TRBD1; J: TRBJ2-3; DNA: TGCGCCAGCAGCCACCGACAGGGAAACACAGATACGCAGTATTTT; CDR3: CASSHRQGNTDTQYF
size: -; V: TRBV7-2; D: -; J: TRBJ1-5; DNA: TGTGCCAGCAGCTTACAACCCGCGCAGCCCCAGCATTTT; CDR3: CASSLQPAQPQHF
size: -; V: TRBV28; D: -; J: TRBJ1-4; DNA: TGTGCCAGCAGTTCGGACAGATCCGCAACTAATGAAAAACTGTTTTTT; CDR3: CASSSDRSATNEKLFF
size: -; V: TRBV29-1; D: -; J: TRBJ2-1; DNA: TGCAGCGTTCTCACGATGGAGGGATTGAATGAGCAGTTCTTC; CDR3: CSVLTMEGLNEQFF
size: -; V: TRBV7-2; D: -; J: TRBJ2-7; DNA: TGTGCCAGCAGCTTAGCAGGCGGCCGAACTTACGAGCAGTACTTC; CDR3: CASSLAGGRTYEQYF
size: -; V: TRBV19; D: TRBD1; J: TRBJ2-1; DNA: TGTGCCAGTAGTTTCTCCTTCTCGGACAGGGTCCTCCGCAATGAGCAGTTCTTC; CDR3: CASSFSFSDRVLRNEQFF
size: -; V: TRBV30; D: -; J: TRBJ1-4; DNA: TGTGCCTTTGAAGGGGATAATGAAAAACTGTTTTTT; CDR3: CAFEGDNEKLFF
size: once; V: TRBV6-2/TRBV6-3; D: TRBD1; J: TRBJ2-2; DNA: TGTGCCAGCAGCAAGAGGGACAGGGACACCGGGGAGCTGTTTTTT; CDR3: CASSKRDRDTGELFF
size: -; V: TRBV7-2; D: -; J: TRBJ2-7; DNA: TGTGCCAGCAGCTTAGGGCCCTTCCTCGAGCAGTACTTC; CDR3: CASSLGPFLEQYF